The next 28 T cell receptor beta chains were all read from a single sample in a study of CD8+CD57+ T cells in acquired aplastic anemia. Whoever was chosen for sequencing had shown CD8+CD57+ cell expansion by flow cytometry. Genomic DNA provided the template from which TCR beta VDJ and CDR3 profiles were obtained. TCRdb reanalysed the reads using MiXCR and keeps one entry per CDR3 protein. The sample has about 40,000 distinct CDR3 sequences, roughly 63% seen once. Sequencing used sorted CD4+, CD8+, or CD8+CD57+ T cells (not recorded which) from PBMCs. The receptors derive from a human donor with aplastic anemia.

This clonotype occurred a few times. The chain employs TRBV19 and TRBJ2-6; D gene uncertain. The germline CDR1 and CDR2 sequences are LNHDA and SQIVND (reference sequence). The germline V and J ends were trimmed by 3 bases and 0 bases, with 0 bases remaining between them. The CDR3 consists of 13 residues. The CDR3 sequence is CASSISGANVLTF. The CDR3 bases are TGTGCCAGTAGTATCTCTGGGGCCAACGTCCTGACTTTC.

In this sample, this clonotype turned up many times. The chain uses TRBV6-1 and TRBJ1-5; D may be TRBD1 (6 bases). CDR1 is MNHNS, CDR2 SASEGT, per germline. Trimming left V 10 bases short and J 0 bases short, with 13 bases between. The CDR3 consists of 14 residues. CDR3 sequence (DNA): TGTGCCACCAGACCAGGGGATAGCAATCAGCCCCAGCATTTT. Translating gives CATRPGDSNQPQHF.

This chain uses TRBV10-2 with TRBJ2-5, with D possibly matching TRBD2 (5 bases). Looked up from germline, CDR1 is WSHSY and CDR2 is SAAADI. The CDR3 totals 12 residues. V lost 8 bases to trimming and J lost 5 bases, with 12 bases between them. The CDR3 coding sequence is TGCGCCAGCGACGCCACGGGGGAGACCCAGTACTTC. This codes for CASDATGETQYF.

In this sample, this clonotype turned up a few times. The chain combines TRBV7-2 with TRBJ2-3; D perhaps matches TRBD2 (5 bases). Germline-derived CDR1 and CDR2 are SGHTA and FQGNSA. Trimming stripped 1 base from V and 0 bases from J, with 5 bases between. This CDR3 has 14 amino acids. The CDR3 loop reads CASSLGTSTDTQYF. The CDR3 DNA is TGTGCCAGCAGCTTAGGGACTAGCACAGATACGCAGTATTTT. The full variable domain, its missing parts supplied by reference TRBV7-2 and TRBJ2-3, is GAGVSQSPSNKVTEKGKDVELRCDPISGHTALYWYRQSLGQGLEFLIYFQGNSAPDKSGLPSDRFSAERTGGSVSTLTIQRTQQEDSAVYLCASSLGTSTDTQYFGPGTRLTVL.

This clonotype was observed once. The gene calls are TRBV10-1 and TRBJ2-7, with 11 bases matching TRBD2. Germline loops: CDR1 WNHNN, CDR2 SYGVQD (reference sequence). The J segment lost 2 bases and the V segment lost 6 bases, leaving 3 bases of the junction unmatched. The CDR3 totals 14 residues. The CDR3: CASSRLAGPYEQYF. The CDR3 DNA is TGCGCCAGCAGCCGACTAGCGGGACCCTACGAGCAGTACTTC.

The J gene is TRBJ2-7, the V gene TRBV24-1; possible D gene TRBD2, 6 bases. Germline V gene data show CDR1 as KGHDR and CDR2 as SFDVKD. This CDR3 spans 13 amino acids. The V gene lost 4 bases and the J gene lost 10 bases, with 16 bases spanning the gap. The chain's CDR3 is CATSEPGAPLQYF. The CDR3 DNA reads as TGTGCCACCAGTGAGCCGGGAGCTCCTCTCCAGTACTTC.

This chain connects TRBV6-1 to TRBJ1-6, with D perhaps TRBD1 (5 bases). Deletions cut 1 base from V and 5 bases from J, with 9 bases between. The CDR3 covers 15 residues. Germline CDR1 reads MNHNS; CDR2 reads SASEGT. The CDR3 DNA reads TGTGCCAGCAGTGAAGGCGGGACTCATAATTCACCCCTCCACTTT. Translating it yields CASSEGGTHNSPLHF.

The V and J genes are TRBV11-2 and TRBJ1-1; tentatively, D is TRBD1 (5 bases). CDR1 and CDR2 from the germline V gene are SGHAT and FQNNGV. The CDR3 is made up of 12 amino acids. V lost 0 bases to trimming and J lost 8 bases, with 7 bases between them. CDR3 coding DNA: TGTGCCAGCAGCTTAGACGGACAAGAAGCTTTCTTT. As protein: CASSLDGQEAFF.

J is TRBJ1-6 and V is TRBV10-3, with D tentatively TRBD1 (5 bases). The germline CDR1 and CDR2 sequences are ENHRY and SYGVKD. The ends were cut back, 6 bases at V and 6 bases at J, with 9 bases in the middle. The CDR3 contains 13 residues. CDR3 protein: CAIRGEGNSPLHF. The CDR3 DNA follows: TGTGCCATCAGAGGGGAGGGTAATTCACCCCTCCACTTT.

This clonotype occurred many times. This chain links TRBV7-9 with TRBJ2-7; 8 positions match TRBD1. The CDR3 consists of 15 residues. Germline CDR1 SEHNR, CDR2 FQNEAQ (reference sequence). V shed 4 bases, J shed 2 bases, and the junction held 7 bases outside the gene matches. The DNA of the CDR3 is TGTGCCAGCAGCTCGCCGGGACAGGAAGCCTACGAGCAGTACTTC. Its protein product is CASSSPGQEAYEQYF.

This clonotype showed up just once. J is TRBJ2-7 and V is TRBV4-3, with unresolved D. Trimming cost V 1 base and J 2 bases, with 9 bases left between them. This CDR3 is built from 14 residues. CDR1 and CDR2 (germline): LGHNA, YSLEER. CDR3 sequence reads: CASSQVQLPYEQYF. Here the CDR3 DNA reads TGCGCCAGCAGCCAAGTTCAGCTTCCCTACGAGCAGTACTTC.

The chain carries TRBV25-1 and TRBJ2-1; the D gene is possibly TRBD1 (6 bases). In germline, CDR1 is MGHDK, CDR2 SYGVNS. The CDR3 is made up of 14 amino acids. Trimming removed 5 bases from V and 9 bases from J, with 17 bases in between. CDR3 residues: CASSQTGAGGEQFF. CDR3 nucleotides: TGTGCCAGCAGTCAGACAGGAGCTGGGGGTGAGCAGTTCTTC.

This chain joins TRBV20-1 and TRBJ2-3; D is uncertain. V gave up 0 bases and J gave up 2 bases, with 3 bases separating them. Germline loops: CDR1 DFQATT, CDR2 SNEGSKA (reference sequence). The CDR3 totals 12 residues. CDR3 in amino acids: CSARENTDTQYF. The DNA of the CDR3 is TGCAGTGCTAGAGAAAACACAGATACGCAGTATTTT.

V is TRBV2 and J is TRBJ2-3; D might be TRBD1 (5 bases). There are 12 residues in the CDR3. V was cut by 7 bases and J by 4 bases, with 9 bases left in between. The V gene's germline CDR1 is SNHLY and CDR2 FYNNEI. CDR3 bases: TGTGCCAGCAACCAGGGCGCAGATACGCAGTATTTT. It yields the protein CASNQGADTQYF. Using reference TRBV2 and TRBJ2-3 for the parts outside the CDR3, the full variable domain is EPEVTQTPSHQVTQMGQEVILRCVPISNHLYFYWYRQILGQKVEFLVSFYNNEISEKSEIFDDQFSVERPDGSNFTLKIRSTKLEDSAMYFCASNQGADTQYFGPGTRLTVL.

A remark on this clonotype: A read error is likely, as this CDR3 ends without the conserved phenylalanine or tryptophan. DNA for the CDR3: TGTGCCAGTAGTCTCCTACAGGGGCAGCCCCAGCATTCT. This gives the protein CASSLLQGQPQHS. The chain recombines TRBV19 with TRBJ1-5; 7 positions agree with TRBD1. Germline CDR1 is LNHDA and CDR2 is SQIVND (reference sequence). This CDR3 is built from 13 residues. Trimming cost V 5 bases and J 7 bases; bases outside gene matches: 5.

This clonotype came up many times. The V and J genes are TRBV20-1 and TRBJ1-1, with no clear D. The V end was cut by 5 bases, the J end by 3 bases, with 10 bases between. Germline V gives CDR1 DFQATT, CDR2 SNEGSKA (reference sequence). The CDR3 is 12 amino acids. The CDR3, as DNA: TGCAGTGCTTCTGTCGGGGACACTGAAGCTTTCTTT. It encodes CSASVGDTEAFF.

The rearrangement joins TRBV19 to TRBJ2-3; D gene ambiguous. CDR1 and CDR2 from the germline V gene are LNHDA and SQIVND (reference sequence). Trimming removed 6 bases from V and 2 bases from J, with 9 bases in between. This CDR3 is 13 amino acids long. The CDR3 region is CASSQGPTDTQYF. The CDR3 DNA reads as TGTGCCAGTAGCCAAGGGCCCACAGATACGCAGTATTTT. The full variable domain, completed using reference TRBV19 and TRBJ2-3, is DGGITQSPKYLFRKEGQNVTLSCEQNLNHDAMYWYRQDPGQGLRLIYYSQIVNDFQKGDIAEGYSVSREKKESFPLTVTSAQKNPTAFYLCASSQGPTDTQYFGPGTRLTVL.

The chain uses TRBV2 and TRBJ1-4; D remains unclear. V gave up 4 bases and J gave up 6 bases, with 6 bases separating them. The CDR3 consists of 12 residues. Germline V gene sequence: CDR1 SNHLY, CDR2 FYNNEI. The CDR3 loop is CASSVLDEKLFF. CDR3 DNA sequence: TGTGCCAGCAGTGTATTGGATGAAAAACTGTTTTTT.

CDR3 region: CASGDGAVEKLFF. In DNA, the CDR3 is TGTGCCAGCGGGGACGGGGCAGTAGAAAAACTGTTTTTT. The V and J genes are TRBV2 and TRBJ1-4; weak D call: TRBD1 (5 bases). The CDR3 extends over 13 amino acids. CDR1 and CDR2 (germline): SNHLY, FYNNEI. Deletions cut 8 bases from V and 8 bases from J, with 15 bases between. The full variable domain, with the rest looked up from reference TRBV2 and TRBJ1-4, is EPEVTQTPSHQVTQMGQEVILRCVPISNHLYFYWYRQILGQKVEFLVSFYNNEISEKSEIFDDQFSVERPDGSNFTLKIRSTKLEDSAMYFCASGDGAVEKLFFGSGTQLSVL.

Concerning this clonotype: This likely comes from a read error, as the CDR3 has no conserved phenylalanine or tryptophan at its end. The chain couples TRBV14 to TRBJ1-2; D is unresolved. Trimming removed 0 bases from V and 2 bases from J, with 7 bases in between. CDR1 is SGHDN, CDR2 FVKESK, per germline. The CDR3 spans 14 residues. CDR3 region: CASSQEARNYGYTL. In nucleotides, the CDR3 is TGTGCCAGCAGCCAAGAGGCCAGAAACTATGGCTACACCCTC.

The chain joins TRBV15 to TRBJ2-7; D gene unclear. Germline CDR1 reads LNHNV; CDR2 reads YYDKDF (reference sequence). The CDR3 extends over 13 amino acids. V was clipped by 0 bases and J by 7 bases, with 10 bases between them. CDR3 loop: CATSRDSVWEQYF. CDR3 in DNA: TGTGCCACCAGCAGAGATTCGGTATGGGAGCAGTACTTC.

The chain carries TRBV29-1 and TRBJ2-7; D perhaps matches TRBD1 (6 bases). The CDR3 totals 13 residues. Germline values: CDR1 SQVTM, CDR2 ANQGSEA. DNA for the CDR3: TGCCAGCAGTTGCCGGGACAAAAGTACGAGCAGTACTTC. Amino acid sequence: CQQLPGQKYEQYF.

The table lists this clonotype with a few counts. The chain uses TRBV4-3 and TRBJ2-3, with 9 nucleotides matching TRBD1. Germline-derived CDR1 and CDR2 are LGHNA and YSLEER. V trimming: 3 bases; J trimming: 4 bases; junction bases outside the gene matches: 11. The CDR3 spans 17 residues. The CDR3 nucleotides read TGCGCCAGCAGCCATCCCCTGGAACAGGGGGCACCAGATACGCAGTATTTT. Translation: CASSHPLEQGAPDTQYF.

For this clonotype: A much larger clone sits a single nucleotide away, making a read error possible. The genes are TRBV2 and TRBJ2-1; D gene uncertain. The CDR3 sequence is 11 residues long. Per germline, CDR1 SNHLY and CDR2 FYNNEI. Trimming pared 7 bases from V and 9 bases from J, leaving 10 bases between. This CDR3 reads CASTARSEQFF. The CDR3 DNA sequence: TGTGCCAGCACGGCGCGGAGTGAGCAGTTCTTC.

This clonotype was counted at least ten times. This sequence joins TRBV20-1 and TRBJ1-5; possibly TRBD1 for D (5 bases). The CDR3 sequence is 13 residues long. Between the trimmed V and J ends, which lost 4 bases and 3 bases, there was a span of 10 bases. Per germline, CDR1 DFQATT and CDR2 SNEGSKA (reference sequence). The CDR3 loop reads CSATAGSNQPQHF. For the CDR3, the DNA is TGCAGTGCTACGGCAGGGTCCAATCAGCCCCAGCATTTT.

CDR3: CASRGTRGTSYEQYF. As DNA, the CDR3 is TGTGCCAGCAGGGGAACAAGAGGGACCTCCTACGAGCAGTACTTC. The chain recombines TRBV6-1 with TRBJ2-7; possibly TRBD1 or TRBD2 for D (5 bases each). The CDR3 is made up of 15 amino acids. The V gene lost 6 bases and the J gene lost 0 bases, with 15 bases spanning the gap. Germline V gene sequence: CDR1 MNHNS, CDR2 SASEGT.

This clonotype was seen many times. This chain joins TRBV13 and TRBJ2-2, with D unclear. This CDR3 region has 12 residues. The germline V gene has CDR1 PRHDT and CDR2 FYEKMQ (reference sequence). Trimming left V 4 bases short and J 6 bases short, with 6 bases between. This chain's CDR3 is CASSSLSGELFF. For the CDR3, the DNA is TGTGCCAGCAGCTCCCTATCCGGGGAGCTGTTTTTT.

This clonotype was counted a few times. The V and J genes are TRBV20-1 and TRBJ2-1, with 9 positions matching TRBD2. The CDR3 has 16 amino acids. The J segment lost 10 bases and the V segment lost 0 bases, leaving 13 bases of the junction unmatched. CDR1 is DFQATT, CDR2 SNEGSKA, per germline (reference sequence). The CDR3 spells CSARDRGTSSLSEQFF. In DNA, the CDR3 is TGCAGTGCTAGAGATCGTGGGACTAGCTCCCTCTCAGAGCAGTTCTTC.